A selection of T cell receptor beta chains follows, all from one sample in a study of control samples from healthy donors and cancer patients. Profiling relied on immunoSEQ multiplex PCR, and the TCRdb table lists in-frame clones only, not all of them. The table shows about 28,000 clones, with 90% to 95% occurring only once. Sample: PBMCs. The receptors here all came from a man between 50 and 59 years old with lung cancer. Both conserved end residues are trimmed from each CDR3.

j_call	v_call	cdr3_aa
TRBJ2-2	TRBV9	ASSEYRGMVSGELF
TRBJ2-1	TRBV5-1	ASSPTPFGTSGPNEQF
TRBJ1-1	TRBV15	ATSRDGTRNTEAF
TRBJ2-3	TRBV6-1	ASSDGSGGSGLSTDTQY
TRBJ1-1	TRBV7-9	ASSLGRRGPTPNTEAF
TRBJ1-3	TRBV5-1	ASSPDGVFGNTIY
TRBJ1-2	TRBV6-2/TRBV6-3	ASSRDSTYGYT
TRBJ1-2	TRBV2	ASSESPGSYGYT
TRBJ1-2	TRBV18	ASSPTDSYGYT
TRBJ2-5	TRBV7-2	ASSSTSGLETQY
TRBJ2-7	TRBV12-3/TRBV12-4	ASSAIGSEQY
TRBJ1-1	TRBV6-1	ASSETGQGGTEAF
TRBJ1-4	TRBV5-1	ASSLGRRDEKLF
TRBJ2-7	TRBV20-1	SASGGRGSYEQY
TRBJ2-5	TRBV28	ASSTSGGAGETQY
TRBJ2-5	TRBV6-5	ASSYGPYQETQY
TRBJ2-5	TRBV11-2	ASSSGQGQETQY
TRBJ2-3	TRBV12-3/TRBV12-4	ASSSGGADTQY
TRBJ1-1	TRBV11-2	ASSSDTGVADEAF
TRBJ2-7	TRBV12-3/TRBV12-4	ASRRGQAYEQY
TRBJ2-1	TRBV7-6	ASSLSTGGAHDEQF
TRBJ1-1	TRBV6-6	ASSYSLNTEAF
TRBJ1-3	TRBV29-1	SGGRGARSGNTIY
TRBJ1-5	TRBV19	ASSPISGVRGYQPQH
TRBJ1-4	TRBV18	ASSPGNGATNEKLF
TRBJ2-3	TRBV6-5	ASSYGAPTPDTQY
TRBJ2-3	TRBV18	ASSGDRSSDTQY
TRBJ1-3	TRBV6-2/TRBV6-3	ASSWSYGNTIY
TRBJ2-3	TRBV11-1	ASSLAGSWDTQY
TRBJ2-5	TRBV10-3	AISEEGIQETQY
TRBJ2-7	TRBV6-6	ASRQTGVDEQY
TRBJ1-4	TRBV7-2	ASSLGQVNEKLF
TRBJ2-7	TRBV5-6	ASSTEGGYEQY
TRBJ2-3	TRBV6-5	ASSGRGTQY
TRBJ2-1	TRBV5-4	ASSLAAGGLF
TRBJ2-3	TRBV7-6	ASSLYQQRTDTQY
TRBJ1-4	TRBV4-1	ASSQVHGEKLF
TRBJ2-7	TRBV4-1	ASSQKATGSVYEQY
TRBJ2-6	TRBV30	AWKGHGANVLT
TRBJ2-1	TRBV28	ASSFSGEVNEQF
TRBJ1-1	TRBV3-1/TRBV3-2	ASSSRDRMNTEAF
TRBJ2-3	TRBV19	ASSPLGRTDTQY
TRBJ2-1	TRBV7-2	ASTLPSTYNEQF
TRBJ2-7	TRBV6-2/TRBV6-3	ASSYEGRELVYEQY
TRBJ1-2	TRBV9	ASSVGTGRNYGYT
TRBJ1-1	TRBV3-1/TRBV3-2	ASSLAPGQGPYYAEAF
TRBJ2-7	TRBV7-3	ASSRDQGAWEQY
TRBJ2-4	TRBV5-4	ASSLYSGVAKNIQY
TRBJ1-2	TRBV5-1	ASSLLQGGGYGYT
TRBJ2-7	TRBV9	ASSVASGGDYEQY
TRBJ2-2	TRBV19	ANLPGQGIGELF